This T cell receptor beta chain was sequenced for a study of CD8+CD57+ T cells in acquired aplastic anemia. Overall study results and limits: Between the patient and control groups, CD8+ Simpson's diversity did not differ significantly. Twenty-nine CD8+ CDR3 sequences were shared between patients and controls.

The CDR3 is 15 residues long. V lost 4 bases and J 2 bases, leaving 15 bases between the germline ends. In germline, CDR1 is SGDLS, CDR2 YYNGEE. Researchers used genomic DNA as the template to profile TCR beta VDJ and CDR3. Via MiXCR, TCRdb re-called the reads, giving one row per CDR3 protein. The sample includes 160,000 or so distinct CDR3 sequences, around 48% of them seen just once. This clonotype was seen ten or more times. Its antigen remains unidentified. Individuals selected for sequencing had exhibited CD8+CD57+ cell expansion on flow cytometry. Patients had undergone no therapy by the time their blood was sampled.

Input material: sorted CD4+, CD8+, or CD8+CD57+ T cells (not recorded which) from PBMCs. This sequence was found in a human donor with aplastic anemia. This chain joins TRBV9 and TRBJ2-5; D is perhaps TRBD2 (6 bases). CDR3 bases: TGTGCCAGCAGCAGTCAGGGTGCGGGGCAAGAGACCCAGTACTTC. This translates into CASSSQGAGQETQYF.